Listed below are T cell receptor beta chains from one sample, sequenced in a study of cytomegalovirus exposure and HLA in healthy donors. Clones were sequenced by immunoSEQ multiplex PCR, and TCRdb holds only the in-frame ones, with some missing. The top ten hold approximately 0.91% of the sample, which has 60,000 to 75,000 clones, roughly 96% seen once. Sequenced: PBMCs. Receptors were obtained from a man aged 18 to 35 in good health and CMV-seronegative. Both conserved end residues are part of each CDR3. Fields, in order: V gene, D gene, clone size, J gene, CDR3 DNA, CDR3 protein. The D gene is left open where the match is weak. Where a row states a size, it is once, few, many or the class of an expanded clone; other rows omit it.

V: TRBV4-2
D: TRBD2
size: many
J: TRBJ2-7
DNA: TGTGCCAGCAGCCAACTAGCGGGAGAATCCTACGAGCAGTACTTC
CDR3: CASSQLAGESYEQYF

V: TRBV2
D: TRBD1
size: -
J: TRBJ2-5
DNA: TGTGCCGGGGCGGGGACAGGCCAAGAGACCCAGTACTTC
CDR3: CAGAGTGQETQYF

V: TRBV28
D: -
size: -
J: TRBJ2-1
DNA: TGTGCCAGCACCTACAGTTCCTACAATGAGCAGTTCTTC
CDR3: CASTYSSYNEQFF

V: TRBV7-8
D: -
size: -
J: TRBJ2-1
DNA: TGTGCCAGCAGCTTTACGGCCTACAATGAGCAGTTCTTC
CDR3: CASSFTAYNEQFF

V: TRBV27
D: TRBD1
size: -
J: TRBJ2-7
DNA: TGTGCCAGCGGTATCCGGGACAGTCCAAAAATTATCTTC
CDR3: CASGIRDSPKIIF

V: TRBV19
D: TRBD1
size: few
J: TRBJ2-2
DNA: TGTGCCAGCCACCGGGACAGGGGCACCGGGGAGCTGTTTTTT
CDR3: CASHRDRGTGELFF

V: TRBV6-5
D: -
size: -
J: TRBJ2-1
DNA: TGTGCCAGCAGTTTCCGGGACAAATACAATGAGCAGTTCTTC
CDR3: CASSFRDKYNEQFF

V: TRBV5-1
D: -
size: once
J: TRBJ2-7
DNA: TGCGCCAGCAGCTTGGGATCTAGCGCGAACTCCTACGAGCAGTACTTC
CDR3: CASSLGSSANSYEQYF

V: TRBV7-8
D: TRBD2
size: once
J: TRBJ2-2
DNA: TGTGCCAGCAGCTTGGCGGGAGCGAACACCGGGGAGCTGTTTTTT
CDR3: CASSLAGANTGELFF

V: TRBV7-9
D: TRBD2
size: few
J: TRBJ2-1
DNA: TGTGCCAGCAGCTTCCACTTACTAGCGGGAGGGCCGGGGGAGCAGTTCTTC
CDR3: CASSFHLLAGGPGEQFF

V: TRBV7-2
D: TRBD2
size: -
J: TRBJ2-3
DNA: TGTGCCAGCAGCTCAGGGACTAGCAGAGGGGATACGCAGTATTTT
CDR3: CASSSGTSRGDTQYF